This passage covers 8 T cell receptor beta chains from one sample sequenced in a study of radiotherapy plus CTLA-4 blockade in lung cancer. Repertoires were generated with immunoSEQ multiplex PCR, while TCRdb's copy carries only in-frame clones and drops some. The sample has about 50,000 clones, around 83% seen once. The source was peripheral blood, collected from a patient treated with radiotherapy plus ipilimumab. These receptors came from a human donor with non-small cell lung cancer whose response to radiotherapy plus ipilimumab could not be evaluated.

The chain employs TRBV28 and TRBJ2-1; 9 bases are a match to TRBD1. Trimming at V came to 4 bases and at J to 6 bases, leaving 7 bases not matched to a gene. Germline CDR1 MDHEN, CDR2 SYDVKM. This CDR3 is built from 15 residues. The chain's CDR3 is CASSYPGQGPNEQFF. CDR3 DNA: TGTGCCAGCAGTTATCCGGGACAGGGACCCAATGAGCAGTTCTTC.

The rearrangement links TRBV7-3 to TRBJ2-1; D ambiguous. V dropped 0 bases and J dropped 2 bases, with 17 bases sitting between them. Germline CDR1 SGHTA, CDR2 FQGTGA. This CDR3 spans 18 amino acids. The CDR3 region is CASSLTPSSMLTYNEQFF. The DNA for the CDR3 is TGTGCCAGCAGCTTAACTCCTTCCTCGATGCTAACCTACAATGAGCAGTTCTTC.

CDR3 in DNA: TGTGCCAGCAGTTACTCTGGACAGCTTTTCGAGCCCCAGCATTTT. Residues: CASSYSGQLFEPQHF. The chain links TRBV6-6 to TRBJ1-5, with D perhaps matching TRBD1 (6 bases). V lost 0 bases and J 8 bases, leaving 14 bases between the germline ends. Per the germline V gene, CDR1 is MNHNY and CDR2 is SVGAGI (reference sequence). The CDR3 runs to 15 residues.

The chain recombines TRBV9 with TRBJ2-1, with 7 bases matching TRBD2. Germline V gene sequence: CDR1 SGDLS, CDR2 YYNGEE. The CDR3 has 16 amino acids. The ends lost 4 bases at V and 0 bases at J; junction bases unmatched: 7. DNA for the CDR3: TGTGCCAGCAGCCCTCCGGGACTACCCTCCTACAATGAGCAGTTCTTC. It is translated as CASSPPGLPSYNEQFF.

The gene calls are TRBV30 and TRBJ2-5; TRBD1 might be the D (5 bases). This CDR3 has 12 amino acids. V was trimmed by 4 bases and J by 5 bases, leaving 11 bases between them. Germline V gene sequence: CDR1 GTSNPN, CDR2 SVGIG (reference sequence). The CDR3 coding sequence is TGTGCCTGGACTGAACAGGCGGAGACCCAGTACTTC. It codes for CAWTEQAETQYF.

The CDR3 DNA is TGTGCCAGCAGCGTGACAGCACGAAACACCATATATTTT. Protein sequence: CASSVTARNTIYF. This sequence joins TRBV28 and TRBJ1-3; tentative D call: TRBD1 (5 bases). Trimming shortened V by 6 bases and J by 5 bases, and 11 bases separated the two germline ends. The CDR3 has 13 amino acids. Germline lookup yields CDR1 MDHEN and CDR2 SYDVKM.

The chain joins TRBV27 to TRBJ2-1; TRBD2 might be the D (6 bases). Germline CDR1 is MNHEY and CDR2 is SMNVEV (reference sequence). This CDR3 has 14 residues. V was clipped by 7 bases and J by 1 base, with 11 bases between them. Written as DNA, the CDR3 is TGTGCCAGCATGAGGGAGGTGTCCTACAATGAGCAGTTCTTC. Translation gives CASMREVSYNEQFF.

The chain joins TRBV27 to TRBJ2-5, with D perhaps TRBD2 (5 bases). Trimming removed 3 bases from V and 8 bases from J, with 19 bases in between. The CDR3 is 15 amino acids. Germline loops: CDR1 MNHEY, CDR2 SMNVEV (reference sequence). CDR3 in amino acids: CASSLTGVRAPTQYF. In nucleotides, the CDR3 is TGTGCCAGCAGTTTGACCGGGGTTCGGGCCCCAACCCAGTACTTC.